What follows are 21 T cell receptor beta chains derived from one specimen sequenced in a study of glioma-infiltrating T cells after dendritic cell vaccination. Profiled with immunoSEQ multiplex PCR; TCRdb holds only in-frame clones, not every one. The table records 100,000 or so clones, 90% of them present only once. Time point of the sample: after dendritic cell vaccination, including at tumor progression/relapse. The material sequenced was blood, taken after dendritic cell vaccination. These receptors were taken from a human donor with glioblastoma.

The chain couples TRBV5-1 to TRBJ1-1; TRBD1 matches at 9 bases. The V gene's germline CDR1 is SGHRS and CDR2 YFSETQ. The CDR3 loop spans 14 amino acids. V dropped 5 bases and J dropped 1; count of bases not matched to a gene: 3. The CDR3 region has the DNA TGCGCCAGCAGTGGACAGGGGCCGAACACTGAAGCTTTCTTT. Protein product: CASSGQGPNTEAFF. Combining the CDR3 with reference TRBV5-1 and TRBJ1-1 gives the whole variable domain KAGVTQTPRYLIKTRGQQVTLSCSPISGHRSVSWYQQTPGQGLQFLFEYFSETQRNKGNFPGRFSGRQFSNSRSEMNVSTLELGDSALYLCASSGQGPNTEAFFGQGTRLTVV.

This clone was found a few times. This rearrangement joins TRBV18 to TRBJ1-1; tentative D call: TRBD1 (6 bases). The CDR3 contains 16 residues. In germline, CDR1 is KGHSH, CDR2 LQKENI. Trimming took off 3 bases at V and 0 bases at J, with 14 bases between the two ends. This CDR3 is CASSPGQLPMNTEAFF. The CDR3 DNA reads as TGTGCCAGCTCACCCGGACAGCTTCCGATGAACACTGAAGCTTTCTTT.

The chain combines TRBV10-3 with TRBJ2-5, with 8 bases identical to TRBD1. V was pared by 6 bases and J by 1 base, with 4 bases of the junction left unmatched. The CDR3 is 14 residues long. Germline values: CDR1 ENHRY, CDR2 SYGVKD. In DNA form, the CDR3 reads TGTGCCATCAGAGACAGGGGACCCCAAGAGACCCAGTACTTC. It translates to CAIRDRGPQETQYF.

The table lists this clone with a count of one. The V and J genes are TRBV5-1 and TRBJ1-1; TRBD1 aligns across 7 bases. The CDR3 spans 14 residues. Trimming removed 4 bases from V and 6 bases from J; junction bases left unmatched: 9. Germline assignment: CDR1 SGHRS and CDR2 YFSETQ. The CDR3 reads CASSPGQRVAEAFF. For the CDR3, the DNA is TGCGCCAGCAGCCCGGGACAGAGGGTCGCTGAAGCTTTCTTT.

The CDR3 loop reads CASSPDRGRGGYTF. DNA for the CDR3: TGTGCCAGCAGTCCGGACAGGGGGCGAGGGGGCTACACCTTC. J is TRBJ1-2 and V is TRBV6-5, with TRBD1 matching over 11 bases. The CDR3 spans 14 residues. The V gene's germline CDR1 is MNHEY and CDR2 SVGAGI. Trimming took 5 bases from V and 8 from J; bases not matched to a gene: 7.

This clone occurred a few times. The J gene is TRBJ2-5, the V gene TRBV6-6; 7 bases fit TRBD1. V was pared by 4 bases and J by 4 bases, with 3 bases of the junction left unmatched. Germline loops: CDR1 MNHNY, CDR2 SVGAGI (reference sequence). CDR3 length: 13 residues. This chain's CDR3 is CASSSTGAETQYF. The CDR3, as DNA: TGTGCCAGCAGTTCAACAGGGGCAGAGACCCAGTACTTC.

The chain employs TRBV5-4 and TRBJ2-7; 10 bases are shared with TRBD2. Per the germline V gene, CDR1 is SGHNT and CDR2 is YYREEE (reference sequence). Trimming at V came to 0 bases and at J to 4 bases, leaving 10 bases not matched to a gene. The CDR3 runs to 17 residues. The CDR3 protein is CASSLASASGSKYEQYF. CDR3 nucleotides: TGTGCCAGCAGCTTGGCCTCGGCTAGCGGGAGTAAGTACGAGCAGTACTTC.

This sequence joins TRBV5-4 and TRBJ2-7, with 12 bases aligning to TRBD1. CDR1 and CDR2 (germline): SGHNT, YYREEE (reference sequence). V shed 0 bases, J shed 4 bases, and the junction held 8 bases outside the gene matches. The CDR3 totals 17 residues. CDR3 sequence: CASSLGGGDRGLYEQYF. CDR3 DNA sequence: TGTGCCAGCAGCTTGGGAGGTGGGGACAGGGGGCTTTACGAGCAGTACTTC.

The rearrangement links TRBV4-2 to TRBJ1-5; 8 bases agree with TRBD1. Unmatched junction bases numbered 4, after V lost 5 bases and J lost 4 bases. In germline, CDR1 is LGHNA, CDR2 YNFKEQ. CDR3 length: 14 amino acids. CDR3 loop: CASSTRQGNQPQHF. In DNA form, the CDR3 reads TGTGCCAGCAGCACCCGACAGGGGAATCAGCCCCAGCATTTT.

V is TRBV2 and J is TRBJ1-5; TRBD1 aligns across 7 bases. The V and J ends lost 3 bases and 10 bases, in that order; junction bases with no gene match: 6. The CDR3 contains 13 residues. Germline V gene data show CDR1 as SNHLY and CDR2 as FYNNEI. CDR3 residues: CASSEDRQRPQHF. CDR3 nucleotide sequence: TGTGCCAGCAGTGAGGACAGGCAGCGCCCCCAGCATTTT.

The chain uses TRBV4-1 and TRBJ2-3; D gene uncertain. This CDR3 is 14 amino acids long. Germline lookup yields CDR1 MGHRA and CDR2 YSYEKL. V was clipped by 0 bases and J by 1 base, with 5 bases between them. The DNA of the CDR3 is TGCGCCAGCAGCCAAGATCAGGGCACAGATACGCAGTATTTT. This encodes CASSQDQGTDTQYF.

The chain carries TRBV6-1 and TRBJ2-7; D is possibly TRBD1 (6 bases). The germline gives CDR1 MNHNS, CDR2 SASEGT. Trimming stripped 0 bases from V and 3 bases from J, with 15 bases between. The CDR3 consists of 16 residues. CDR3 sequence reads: CASSEAARGNYYEQYF. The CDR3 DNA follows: TGTGCCAGCAGTGAAGCGGCCAGGGGTAATTACTACGAGCAGTACTTC.

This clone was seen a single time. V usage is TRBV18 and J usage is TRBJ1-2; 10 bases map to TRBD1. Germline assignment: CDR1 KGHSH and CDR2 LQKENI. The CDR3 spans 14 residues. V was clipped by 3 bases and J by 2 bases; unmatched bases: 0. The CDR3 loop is CASSPGQGNYGYTF. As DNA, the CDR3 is TGTGCCAGCTCACCGGGACAGGGGAACTATGGCTACACCTTC.

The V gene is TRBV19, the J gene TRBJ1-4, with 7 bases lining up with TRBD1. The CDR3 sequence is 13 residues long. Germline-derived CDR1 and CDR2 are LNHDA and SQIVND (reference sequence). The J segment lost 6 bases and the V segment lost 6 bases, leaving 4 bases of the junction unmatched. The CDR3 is CASRRDRDEKLFF. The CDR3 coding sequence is TGTGCCAGTAGACGCGACAGGGATGAAAAACTGTTTTTT.

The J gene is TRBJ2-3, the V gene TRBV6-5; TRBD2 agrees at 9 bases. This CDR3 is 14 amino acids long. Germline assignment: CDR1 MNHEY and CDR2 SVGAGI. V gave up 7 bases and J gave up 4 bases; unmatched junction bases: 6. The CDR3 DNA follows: TGTGCCAGCACAGGCGGGGGGGCCTCAGATACGCAGTATTTT. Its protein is CASTGGGASDTQYF.

The CDR3 DNA is TGTGCCACCAGCAGAGATGGCCCTAATGAAAAACTGTTTTTT. Translation gives CATSRDGPNEKLFF. The J gene is TRBJ1-4, the V gene TRBV15, with D unclear. The germline V gene encodes CDR1 LNHNV and CDR2 YYDKDF (reference sequence). V lost 0 bases and J 3 bases, leaving 5 bases between the germline ends. CDR3 size: 14 residues.

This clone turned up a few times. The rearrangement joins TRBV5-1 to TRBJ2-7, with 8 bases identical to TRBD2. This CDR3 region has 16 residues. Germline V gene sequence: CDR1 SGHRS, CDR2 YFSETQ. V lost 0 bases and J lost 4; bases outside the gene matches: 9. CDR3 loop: CASSLGAGGPFYEQYF. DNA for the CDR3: TGCGCCAGCAGCTTGGGGGCGGGGGGCCCCTTTTACGAGCAGTACTTC.

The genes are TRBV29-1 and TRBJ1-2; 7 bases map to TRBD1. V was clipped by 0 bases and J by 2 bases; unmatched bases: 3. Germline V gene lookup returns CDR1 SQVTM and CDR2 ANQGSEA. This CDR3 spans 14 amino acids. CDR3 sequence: CSVEEGQRNYGYTF. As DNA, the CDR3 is TGCAGCGTTGAAGAGGGACAGCGGAACTATGGCTACACCTTC.

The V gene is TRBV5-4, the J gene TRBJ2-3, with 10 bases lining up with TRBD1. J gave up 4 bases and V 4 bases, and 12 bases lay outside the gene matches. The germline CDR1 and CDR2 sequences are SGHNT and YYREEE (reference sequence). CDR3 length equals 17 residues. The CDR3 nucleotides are TGTGCCAGCAGCGCGCGGGTGGACAGGGGGAGGCCAGATACGCAGTATTTT. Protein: CASSARVDRGRPDTQYF.

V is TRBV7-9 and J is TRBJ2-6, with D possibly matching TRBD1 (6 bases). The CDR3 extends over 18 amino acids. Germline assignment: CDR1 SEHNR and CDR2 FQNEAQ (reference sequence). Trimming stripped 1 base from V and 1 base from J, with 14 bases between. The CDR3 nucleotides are TGTGCCAGCAGCTTAGTAGGGACAATGACATCTGGGGCCAACGTCCTGACTTTC. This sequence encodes CASSLVGTMTSGANVLTF.

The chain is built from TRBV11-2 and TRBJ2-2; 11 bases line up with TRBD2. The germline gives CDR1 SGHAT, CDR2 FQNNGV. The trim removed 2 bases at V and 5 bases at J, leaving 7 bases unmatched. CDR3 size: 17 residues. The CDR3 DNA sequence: TGTGCCAGCAGCTTAAGGCTAGCGGGGGGTTTGACCGGGGAGCTGTTTTTT. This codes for CASSLRLAGGLTGELFF.